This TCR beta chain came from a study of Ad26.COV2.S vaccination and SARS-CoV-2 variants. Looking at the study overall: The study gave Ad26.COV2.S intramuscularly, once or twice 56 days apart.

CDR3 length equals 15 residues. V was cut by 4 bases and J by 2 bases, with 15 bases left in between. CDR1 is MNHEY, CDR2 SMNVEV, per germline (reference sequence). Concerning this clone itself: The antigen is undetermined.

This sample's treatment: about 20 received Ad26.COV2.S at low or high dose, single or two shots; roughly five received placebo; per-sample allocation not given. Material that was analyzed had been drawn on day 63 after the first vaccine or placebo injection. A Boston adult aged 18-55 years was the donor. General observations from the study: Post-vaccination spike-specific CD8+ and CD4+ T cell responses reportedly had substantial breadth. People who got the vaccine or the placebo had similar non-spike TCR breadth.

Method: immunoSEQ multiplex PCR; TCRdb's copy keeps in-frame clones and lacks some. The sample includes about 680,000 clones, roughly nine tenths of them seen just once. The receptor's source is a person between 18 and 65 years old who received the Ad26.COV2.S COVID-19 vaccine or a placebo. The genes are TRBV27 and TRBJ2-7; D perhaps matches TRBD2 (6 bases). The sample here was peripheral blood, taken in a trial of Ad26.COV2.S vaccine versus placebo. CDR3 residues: CASSYTRGTPYEQYF. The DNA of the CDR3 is TGTGCCAGCAGTTACACCCGGGGGACTCCCTACGAGCAGTACTTC.